What follows is one TCR beta chain and its context. It lacks a known antigen. Base qualities were left out, and no much larger clone turns up one base away. TCR beta CDR3 regions were amplified from RNA transcripts. The first round of RT-PCR for the TCR CDR3 was performed with the HTBI primer set and the Qiagen OneStep RT-PCR kit. Libraries were constructed in a second round of multiplex PCR, after which size selection and purification were performed. The libraries were sequenced on an Illumina HiSeq2000 using paired-end 100 bp reads. In the original analysis: SOAPnuke was used to process the raw data, throwing out any read that contained adapters or uncalled bases, had a mean Phred below 15, or lacked an exact constant-primer or identifier match. COPE v1.2.5 was used to merge the high-quality paired reads, and each unique nucleotide sequence was defined as a clonotype. Clonotypes were aligned to IMGT TRBV, TRBD and TRBJ reference segments using MiTCR v1.1. The analysis included only V-J combinations with a frequency above 0.0001, which together covered over 98% of the repertoires. A TCS score was defined as the ratio of F50 (clonal expansion) to E x V (chaos), with BLOSUM62-based TCRdist applied between CDR3 peptides within each V-J. Welch's t-statistics and random forest reduced around 520 V-J features to 10 to 15, which were used in a naive Bayes classifier (R e1071). TCRdb itself trimmed the public reads at Q25 with fastp, ran MiXCR and retained productive beta chains. When rows share a CDR3 protein, they turn into one entry using the most common DNA and genes. TCRdb, not the original authors, processed these V and J calls. The sample profile shows approximately 640,000 distinct CDR3 sequences; 15% to 20% of them were found once. The ten largest clones add up to about 14% of the sample.

These data originate in a study of T cells in Graves' hyperthyroidism and ophthalmopathy (dated by TCRdb to the late 2010s). Regarding the study in general: Peripheral blood was sampled at the time of initial diagnosis, prior to any treatment. A discovery cohort of about 96 patients, about 40 with Graves' ophthalmopathy and 57 with stable Graves' hyperthyroidism, was used to find distinguishing TCR V-J signatures. Whether ophthalmopathy could be predicted prospectively was tested in an independent validation cohort made up of 18 hyperthyroidism patients plus 17 patients who later progressed to ophthalmopathy. The 100 or so discovery patients were randomly split 7:3 into training and test sets. In about 6 Graves' hyperthyroidism patients, the study also compared T-cell repertoires from thyroid tissue with T-cell repertoires from blood. After blood sampling, hyperthyroidism patients were treated with methimazole at a starting dose of 30 mg daily, and ophthalmopathy patients were treated with high-dose intravenous methylprednisolone. TCR Vbeta CDR3 sequencing of roughly 140 peripheral blood samples (around 45 ophthalmopathy, 75 or so hyperthyroidism and some 17 progressor patients) is reported in the paper. Overall results and qualifications from the work: Sample size was not statistically predetermined, and investigators were not blinded to group allocation. Ophthalmopathy was separated from stable hyperthyroidism by a 13 V-J signature model, with over 85% sensitivity and about 81% specificity obtained in cross-validation and 80%/75% obtained in testing. Most expanded thyroid clonotypes (frequency above 0.001) were also detected in blood, a finding suggesting that blood repertoires may reflect thyroid immune responses. During validation, the model predicted progression to ophthalmopathy a median of approximately 6 months ahead of onset, with almost 71% sensitivity and about 75% specificity.

Stable Graves' hyperthyroidism was defined as the absence of progression to ophthalmopathy over 18 months of follow-up. Hyperthyroidism patients were newly diagnosed, had a disease duration of under 2 months, and were aged 18 to 65 years. Patients with uncontrolled infections, other autoimmune diseases, pregnancy or lactation were excluded. Diagnoses relied on clinical symptoms, serum thyroxine and TRAb, thyroid ultrasound and orbital computed tomography. PBMCs were separated from about 10 ml of fresh peripheral blood using Ficoll-Paque density gradient centrifugation. Total RNA was extracted using Trizol reagent, and RNA quality was assessed on an Agilent 2100 Bioanalyzer. From its cysteine to its phenylalanine, the CDR3 spans 16 amino acids. Only the CDR3 DNA stays, 48 bases, in frame from base 1. The germline V gene specifies SGHDT as CDR1 and YYEEEE as CDR2. Relative to germline, V is 1 base shorter and J is 1 base shorter, with 15 bases between their ends.

Material: blood. This chain joins TRBV5-6 to TRBJ2-7, with the D gene possibly TRBD1 or TRBD2, each one fitting 5 bases. The receptor was isolated from a man between 45 and 60 years old with Graves' hyperthyroidism. The DNA sequence is as follows: TGTGCCAGCAGCTTGCCCTTGGGGGAAGTATCCTACGAGCAGTACTTC. Its protein is CASSLPLGEVSYEQYF.